The next 9 T cell receptor beta chains were all read from a single sample in a study of CD8 T cells in ankylosing spondylitis (dated by TCRdb to the late 2010s). Overall study outcomes, separate from this receptor: A TCR beta motif made up of several highly homologous amino acid variants appeared to be characteristic of blood from ankylosing spondylitis patients.

Library prep was done by 5' RACE. TCRdb names Illumina HiSeq 2500 as the instrument used. The public sequencing data were trimmed at Q25 with fastp and processed into clonotypes with MiXCR by TCRdb, which kept only in-frame beta chains. When rows share a CDR3 protein, they turn into one entry using the most common DNA and genes. The sample table shows some 450,000 distinct CDR3 sequences, and over 15% are seen once. The ten largest account for approximately 0.93% of the sample. For these receptors, no antigen is known. Sequencing used blood, either unsorted or a sorted T cell fraction (not recorded which). The source is a male donor with ankylosing spondylitis.

Concerning this clonotype: A much larger clone lies one base from this, so it may be a read error. Written as DNA, the CDR3 is TGCAGCGTTTCGCCGGGACAGGGATTCACCTGGGAGCTGTTTTTT. Translation gives CSVSPGQGFTWELFF. This rearrangement joins TRBV29-1 to TRBJ2-2, with TRBD1 matching over 9 bases. The CDR3 has 15 residues. Germline CDR1 reads SQVTM; CDR2 reads ANQGSEA.

The V gene is TRBV2, the J gene TRBJ1-1, with 7 bases identical to TRBD1. CDR1 is SNHLY and CDR2 is FYNNEI in the germline V gene. CDR3 length: 14 residues. The V and J ends lost 6 bases and 5 bases, in that order; junction bases with no gene match: 9. CDR3 residues: CASRIGQVATEAFF. The CDR3 DNA reads TGTGCCAGCAGAATAGGACAGGTGGCGACTGAAGCTTTCTTT. The variable domain in full, completed from reference TRBV2 and TRBJ1-1, reads EPEVTQTPSHQVTQMGQEVILRCVPISNHLYFYWYRQILGQKVEFLVSFYNNEISEKSEIFDDQFSVERPDGSNFTLKIRSTKLEDSAMYFCASRIGQVATEAFFGQGTRLTVV.

This clonotype was counted a few times. The gene calls are TRBV5-1 and TRBJ2-3; D may be TRBD1 (6 bases). CDR1 SGHRS and CDR2 YFSETQ come from the germline V gene. V lost 3 bases to trimming and J lost 2 bases, with 13 bases between them. CDR3 length: 15 amino acids. CDR3 loop: CASSSNRESTDTQYF. The CDR3 DNA follows: TGCGCCAGCAGCTCAAACAGGGAGTCCACAGATACGCAGTATTTT.

The chain employs TRBV7-9 and TRBJ1-3; D gene ambiguous. The CDR3 is made up of 14 amino acids. V lost 2 bases and J lost 1, with 6 bases in between. Germline CDR1 SEHNR, CDR2 FQNEAQ (reference sequence). The CDR3 loop is CASSLRTSGNTIYF. In nucleotides, the CDR3 is TGTGCCAGCAGCTTAAGGACGTCTGGAAACACCATATATTTT.

This clonotype was counted between two and nine times. This chain links TRBV20-1 with TRBJ2-7, with D perhaps assigned TRBD1 or TRBD2 (6 bases each). This CDR3 is built from 15 residues. V gave up 3 bases and J gave up 5 bases, with 20 bases separating them. Germline CDR1 reads DFQATT; CDR2 reads SNEGSKA (reference sequence). The CDR3 DNA follows: TGCAGTGCTAGTCTCGGGCTGGAGGGGGACCACGAGCAGTACTTC. Its protein product is CSASLGLEGDHEQYF.

For the CDR3, the DNA is TGTGCCAGCAGCTTGTGGGGACAGACGCCCTACAATGAGCAGTTCTTC. Its protein is CASSLWGQTPYNEQFF. The rearrangement uses TRBV5-6 and TRBJ2-1; 7 bases align to TRBD1. The CDR3 consists of 16 residues. The germline V gene encodes CDR1 SGHDT and CDR2 YYEEEE. The ends lost 1 base at V and 2 bases at J; junction bases unmatched: 6.

The sample holds a few counts of this clonotype. J is TRBJ2-6 and V is TRBV29-1; 9 bases agree with TRBD2. The CDR3 spans 15 residues. Looked up from germline, CDR1 is SQVTM and CDR2 is ANQGSEA. The ends lost 4 bases at V and 0 bases at J; junction bases unmatched: 1. The CDR3: CSVGLAASGANVLTF. The CDR3 DNA sequence: TGCAGCGTTGGACTAGCGGCCTCTGGGGCCAACGTCCTGACTTTC.

This clonotype was seen a handful of times. This chain connects TRBV7-8 to TRBJ2-1; D is ambiguous. The CDR3 is 17 amino acids. Germline V gives CDR1 SGHVS, CDR2 FQNEAQ. V dropped 2 bases and J dropped 0 bases, with 14 bases sitting between them. DNA for the CDR3: TGTGCCAGCAGCTTATTTGGTACTCCTAGCTCCTACAATGAGCAGTTCTTC. Translating it yields CASSLFGTPSSYNEQFF.

This clonotype was seen ten or more times. This chain joins TRBV12-3 or TRBV12-4 and TRBJ2-2; 9 bases line up with TRBD1. The CDR3 consists of 16 residues. V lost 3 bases and J lost 6; bases outside the gene matches: 8. The CDR3 loop reads CASSFGTGWGSGELFF. CDR3 sequence (DNA): TGTGCCAGCAGTTTCGGGACAGGGTGGGGGTCCGGGGAGCTGTTTTTT.